These T cell receptor beta chains were read from a single sample in a study of cytomegalovirus exposure and HLA in healthy donors. The assay was immunoSEQ multiplex PCR, and TCRdb's table has in-frame clones only and misses some. The sample records 120,000 or so clones, 10% being singletons. Sequences were obtained from PBMCs. The receptors stem from a woman in her late teens or twenties in good health and CMV-seropositive. Each CDR3 is given with its conserved first and last residue. The D gene is left open where the match is weak. The size field is filled for only some rows; it gives once, few, many or a size class.

CAIWGGGDTQYF TGTGCTATCTGGGGAGGTGGAGATACGCAGTATTTT TRBJ2-3 - few TRBV28
CASSQEGEVETQYF TGTGCCAGCAGCCAAGAGGGGGAGGTTGAGACCCAGTACTTC TRBJ2-5 - - TRBV4-2
CASSLPGANVLTF TGTGCCAGCAGCTTACCAGGGGCCAACGTCCTGACTTTC TRBJ2-6 - - TRBV11-1
CASSPQTSGRATQYF TGTGCCAGCAGCCCCCAGACTAGCGGGAGGGCGACCCAGTACTTC TRBJ2-5 TRBD2 - TRBV11-2
CATSRDMGDQPQHF TGTGCCACCAGCAGAGATATGGGAGACCAGCCCCAGCATTTT TRBJ1-5 - - TRBV15
CASSDRDSGTQYF TGTGCCAGCAGCGACAGGGACTCGGGGACCCAGTACTTC TRBJ2-5 - - TRBV2
CASSEQGVGTEAFF TGTGCCAGCAGCGAACAGGGAGTTGGGACTGAAGCTTTCTTT TRBJ1-1 - few TRBV11-2
CASSQAGGFAGYAFF TGTGCCAGCAGTCAGGCAGGGGGCTTTGCGGGATACGCTTTCTTT TRBJ1-1 TRBD1 few TRBV28
CASSVVSGGTDTQYF TGTGCCAGCAGCGTAGTGTCGGGAGGCACAGATACGCAGTATTTT TRBJ2-3 - few TRBV9
CASSLMGQGNTEAFF TGTGCCAGCAGTTTAATGGGACAGGGGAACACTGAAGCTTTCTTT TRBJ1-1 TRBD1 - TRBV27
CASSMGYGSSGSTGELFF TGTGCCAGCAGCATGGGTTATGGTTCTAGCGGGAGCACCGGGGAGCTGTTTTTT TRBJ2-2 TRBD2 - TRBV13
CASSVAGQVNTEAFF TGTGCCAGCAGCGTAGCTGGGCAGGTGAACACTGAAGCTTTCTTT TRBJ1-1 - - TRBV9
CASSGQIAKNIQYF TGTGCCAGCAGTGGTCAGATAGCCAAAAACATTCAGTACTTC TRBJ2-4 - few TRBV2
CASSRGQGGNQPQHF TGTGCCAGCAGCCGGGGACAGGGCGGGAATCAGCCCCAGCATTTT TRBJ1-5 TRBD1 few TRBV6-5
CASSFGTEIYGYTF TGCGCCAGCAGCTTCGGGACAGAGATTTATGGCTACACCTTC TRBJ1-2 TRBD1 few TRBV5-1
CASQEGTRWETQYF TGTGCCAGCCAGGAGGGGACTCGGTGGGAGACCCAGTACTTC TRBJ2-5 - few TRBV19
CASSPGQYGYTF TGTGCCAGCAGTCCCGGACAATATGGCTACACCTTC TRBJ1-2 - few TRBV6-6
CASSNEGNYGYTF TGCGCCAGCAGTAATGAGGGAAACTATGGCTACACCTTC TRBJ1-2 - - TRBV5-1
CASSLGQGGANYGYTF TGCGCCAGCAGCCTCGGACAGGGGGGGGCGAACTATGGCTACACCTTC TRBJ1-2 TRBD1 - TRBV5-1
CASSFGDRVLEQYF TGTGCCAGCAGTTTTGGGGACAGAGTTCTCGAGCAGTACTTC TRBJ2-7 TRBD1 - TRBV25-1
CASSLTSLNEQFF TGTGCTAGCAGCCTCACTAGTCTCAATGAGCAGTTCTTC TRBJ2-1 - - TRBV7-7
CASFKGGTAFNEQFF TGTGCCAGCTTTAAGGGGGGGACCGCGTTCAATGAGCAGTTCTTC TRBJ2-1 - few TRBV6-1
CASSPRDSSSGNTIYF TGTGCCAGCTCACCCCGGGACTCGAGCTCTGGAAACACCATATATTTT TRBJ1-3 - few TRBV18
CASSFYGDFSGANVLTF TGTGCCAGCAGCTTTTACGGAGATTTCTCTGGGGCCAACGTCCTGACTTTC TRBJ2-6 - few TRBV11-2
CASSLRPLATGYEQYF TGCGCCAGCAGCCTTCGCCCACTAGCGACTGGCTACGAGCAGTACTTC TRBJ2-7 TRBD2 few TRBV5-1
CASSSTGGGWQYF TGTGCCAGCAGTTCTACAGGGGGTGGATGGCAGTACTTC TRBJ2-7 TRBD1 - TRBV27
CASSEARQLYEQYF TGTGCCAGCAGTGAAGCGCGACAGCTCTACGAGCAGTACTTC TRBJ2-7 - - TRBV6-1
CASSSTLNREGYGYTF TGTGCCAGCAGCTCCACACTTAACAGGGAGGGCTATGGCTACACCTTC TRBJ1-2 - - TRBV11-3
CASSSRTSGAHNEQFF TGCGCCAGCAGCTCGCGGACTAGCGGGGCCCACAATGAGCAGTTCTTC TRBJ2-1 TRBD2 - TRBV5-1
CASSPRSGKEEQFF TGTGCCAGCAGTCCACGTAGCGGGAAAGAAGAGCAGTTCTTC TRBJ2-1 TRBD2 few TRBV27
CASSLQGWGTDTQYF TGTGCCAGCAGCTTACAGGGGTGGGGCACAGATACGCAGTATTTT TRBJ2-3 TRBD1 few TRBV5-4
CASLLFRTGSYNEQFF TGTGCCTCCCTACTATTCCGGACAGGCTCCTACAATGAGCAGTTCTTC TRBJ2-1 TRBD1 - TRBV30
CSVGVGQGSEAFF TGCAGCGTTGGGGTGGGACAGGGGTCTGAAGCTTTCTTT TRBJ1-1 TRBD1 - TRBV29-1
CASSLVRGFPYEQYF TGCGCCAGCAGCTTGGTAAGGGGCTTCCCCTACGAGCAGTACTTC TRBJ2-7 - - TRBV5-1
CASSLYGTGQETQYF TGTGCCAGCAGCTTATATGGGACAGGCCAAGAGACCCAGTACTTC TRBJ2-5 TRBD1 - TRBV4-2
CASSLRSSGANVLTF TGCGCCAGCAGCTTGAGGAGCTCTGGGGCCAACGTCCTGACTTTC TRBJ2-6 - few TRBV5-1
CARRAIGVAFF TGTGCCAGAAGAGCAATCGGGGTAGCTTTCTTT TRBJ1-1 - - TRBV6-6
CASSVAGGGDEQFF TGTGCCAGCAGCGTAGCGGGTGGGGGGGATGAGCAGTTCTTC TRBJ2-1 TRBD2 - TRBV9
CASRKSTGKANYGYTF TGTGCCAGCCGTAAGTCCACAGGGAAAGCTAACTATGGCTACACCTTC TRBJ1-2 - few TRBV28
CASSPGQGRVDTQYF TGTGCCAGCAGCCCCGGACAGGGGAGGGTCGATACGCAGTATTTT TRBJ2-3 TRBD1 - TRBV5-6
CASSLRTGRGEKLFF TGTGCCAGCAGCTTACGAACAGGGAGAGGAGAAAAACTGTTTTTT TRBJ1-4 - - TRBV7-8
CASSEEGVVGNQPQHF TGTGCCAGCAGTGAAGAAGGGGTAGTGGGCAATCAGCCCCAGCATTTT TRBJ1-5 - few TRBV2
CASSSRGQGIGNEQFF TGTGCCAGCAGTTCCCGAGGACAGGGCATCGGCAATGAGCAGTTCTTC TRBJ2-1 TRBD1 few TRBV28
CASSEAEHYEQYF TGTGCCAGCAGTGAGGCGGAGCACTACGAGCAGTACTTC TRBJ2-7 - - TRBV6-1
CASSLDRGQIQPQHF TGTGCCAGCAGTCTAGACAGGGGGCAAATTCAGCCCCAGCATTTT TRBJ1-5 TRBD1 - TRBV28
CASSFNREAFF TGTGCCAGCAGTTTTAACAGGGAAGCTTTCTTT TRBJ1-1 - few TRBV28
CASSPTDNEQFF TGTGCCAGCAGCCCTACAGACAATGAGCAGTTCTTC TRBJ2-1 - - TRBV7-3
CASSDSRLAGVNEQFF TGTGCCAGCAGTGACTCAAGACTAGCGGGAGTCAATGAGCAGTTCTTC TRBJ2-1 TRBD2 - TRBV6-4
CASSIPRTSPRGTGELFF TGTGCCAGCAGCATCCCCCGGACTAGCCCGAGGGGCACCGGGGAGCTGTTTTTT TRBJ2-2 TRBD2 - TRBV7-9
CASSPRTENTGELFF TGTGCCAGCAGTCCTCGGACTGAGAACACCGGGGAGCTGTTTTTT TRBJ2-2 - few TRBV6-1
CASSLPGGSEAFF TGTGCCAGCAGTCTCCCCGGGGGTAGTGAAGCTTTCTTT TRBJ1-1 - few TRBV28
CASSSPGQGGIGETQYF TGTGCCAGCAGCTCACCGGGACAGGGGGGAATAGGGGAGACCCAGTACTTC TRBJ2-5 TRBD1 - TRBV5-8
CASSFRDPPNTEAFF TGTGCCAGCAGCTTCCGGGATCCGCCTAACACTGAAGCTTTCTTT TRBJ1-1 - few TRBV7-2